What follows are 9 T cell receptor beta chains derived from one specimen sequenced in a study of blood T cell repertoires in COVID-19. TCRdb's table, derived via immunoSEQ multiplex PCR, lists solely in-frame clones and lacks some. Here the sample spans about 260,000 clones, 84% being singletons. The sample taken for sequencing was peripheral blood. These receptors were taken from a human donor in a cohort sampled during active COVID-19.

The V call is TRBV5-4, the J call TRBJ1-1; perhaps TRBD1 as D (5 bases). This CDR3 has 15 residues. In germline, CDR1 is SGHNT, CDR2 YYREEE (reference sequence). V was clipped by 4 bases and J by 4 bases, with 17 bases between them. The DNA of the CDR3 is TGTGCCAGCAGCCCACCCCGGGGGGGGAGCACTGAAGCTTTCTTT. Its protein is CASSPPRGGSTEAFF.

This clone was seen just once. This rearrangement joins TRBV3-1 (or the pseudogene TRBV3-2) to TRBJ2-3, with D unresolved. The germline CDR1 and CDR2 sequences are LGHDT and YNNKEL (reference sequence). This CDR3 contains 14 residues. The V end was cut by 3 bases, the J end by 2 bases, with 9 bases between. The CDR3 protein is CASSHSGSTDTQYF. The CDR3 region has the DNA TGTGCCAGCAGCCATAGTGGTTCCACAGATACGCAGTATTTT.

CDR3 protein: CASSDGGGASDTQYF. Here the CDR3 DNA reads TGTGCCAGCAGTGACGGCGGGGGGGCCTCAGATACGCAGTATTTT. The genes are TRBV2 and TRBJ2-3, with 9 positions matching TRBD2. The CDR3 covers 15 residues. Trimming removed 3 bases from V and 4 bases from J; junction bases left unmatched: 5. Per germline, CDR1 SNHLY and CDR2 FYNNEI.

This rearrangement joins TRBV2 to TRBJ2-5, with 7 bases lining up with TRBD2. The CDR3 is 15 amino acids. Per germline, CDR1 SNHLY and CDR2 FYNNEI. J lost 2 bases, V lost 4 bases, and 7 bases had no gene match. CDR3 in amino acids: CASSVGSGVQETQYF. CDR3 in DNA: TGTGCCAGCAGTGTCGGAAGCGGGGTTCAAGAGACCCAGTACTTC.

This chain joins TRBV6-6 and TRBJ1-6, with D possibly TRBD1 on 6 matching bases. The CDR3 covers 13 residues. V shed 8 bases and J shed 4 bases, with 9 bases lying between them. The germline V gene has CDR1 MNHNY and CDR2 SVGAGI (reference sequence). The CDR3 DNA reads TGTGCCAGCGGGGGCCCTTATAATTCACCCCTCCACTTT. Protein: CASGGPYNSPLHF.

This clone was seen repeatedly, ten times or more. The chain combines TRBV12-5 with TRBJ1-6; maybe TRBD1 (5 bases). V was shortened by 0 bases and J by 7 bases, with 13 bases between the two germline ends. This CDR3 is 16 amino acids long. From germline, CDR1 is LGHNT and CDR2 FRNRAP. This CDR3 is CASGLVTGTANSPLHF. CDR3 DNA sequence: TGTGCTAGTGGTTTGGTAACCGGGACTGCAAATTCACCCCTCCACTTT.

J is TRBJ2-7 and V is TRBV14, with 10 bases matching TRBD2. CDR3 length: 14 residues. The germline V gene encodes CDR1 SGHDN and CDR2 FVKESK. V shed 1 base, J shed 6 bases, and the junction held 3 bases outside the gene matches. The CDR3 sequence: CASSQVGLAPEQYF. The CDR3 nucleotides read TGTGCCAGCAGCCAAGTGGGACTAGCGCCCGAGCAGTACTTC.

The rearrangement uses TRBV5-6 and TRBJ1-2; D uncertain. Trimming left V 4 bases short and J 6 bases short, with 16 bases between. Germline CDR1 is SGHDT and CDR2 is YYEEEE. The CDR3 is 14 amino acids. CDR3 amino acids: CASSQEISPNGYTF. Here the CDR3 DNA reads TGTGCCAGCAGCCAAGAGATTAGTCCCAATGGCTACACCTTC.

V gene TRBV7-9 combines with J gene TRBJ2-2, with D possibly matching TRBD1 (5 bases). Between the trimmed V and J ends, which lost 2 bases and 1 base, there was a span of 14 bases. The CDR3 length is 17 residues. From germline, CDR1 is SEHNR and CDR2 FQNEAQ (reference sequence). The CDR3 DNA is TGTGCCAGCAGCTTAACCGTCAGGGTGGGGAACACCGGGGAGCTGTTTTTT. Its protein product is CASSLTVRVGNTGELFF. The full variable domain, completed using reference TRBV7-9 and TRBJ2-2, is DTGVSQNPRHKITKRGQNVTFRCDPISEHNRLYWYRQTLGQGPEFLTYFQNEAQLEKSRLLSDRFSAERPKGSFSTLEIQRTEQGDSAMYLCASSLTVRVGNTGELFFGEGSRLTVL.